This is a list of T cell receptor beta chains from one sample in a study of shared clonotypes between healthy human individuals. The protocol was immunoSEQ multiplex PCR, while the TCRdb copy is restricted to in-frame clones and leaves out a portion. The sample shows 1,500,000 or so clones, around 97% of them seen only once. The sequencing input was naive CD4+ T cells sorted from blood. Receptor source: a man aged 25 to 40 in good health. The CDR3 runs from the conserved cysteine through the conserved F or W. Fields, in order: clone size, V gene, J gene, CDR3 length, D gene, CDR3 DNA, CDR3 protein. The D gene is left open where the match is weak. For some rows the clone size is stated as once, few or many, or as a class when expanded; others skip it.

>once|TRBV5-1|TRBJ1-2|14|-
TGCGCCAGCGGTTCCTGGACAGACTATGATGGCTACACCTTC
CASGSWTDYDGYTF
>-|TRBV18|TRBJ2-7|13|TRBD2
TGTGCCAGCTCACCCGGACTAGATGAAGAGCAGTACTTC
CASSPGLDEEQYF
>-|TRBV7-9|TRBJ2-3|18|-
TGTGCCAGCAGCTTAGCCCCCGGTGCGGGATCGGGCACAGATACGCAGTATTTT
CASSLAPGAGSGTDTQYF
>-|TRBV25-1|TRBJ1-2|14|-
TGTGCCAGCAGTGTTGGCAGGGGCCTCTATGGCTACACCTTC
CASSVGRGLYGYTF
>-|TRBV4-3|TRBJ2-7|14|TRBD2
TGCGCCAGCAGCCAAGGGGACTACAGCTACGAGCAGTACTTC
CASSQGDYSYEQYF
>-|TRBV27|TRBJ1-4|14|-
TGTGCCAAACGACCCCCTACAACTAATGAAAAACTGTTTTTT
CAKRPPTTNEKLFF
>-|TRBV27|TRBJ1-1|14|-
TGTGCCAGCAGTTTCCGGGGATCAGGCACTGAAGCTTTCTTT
CASSFRGSGTEAFF
>-|TRBV27|TRBJ2-5|19|TRBD2
TGTGCCAGCAGAGAAAAGGGACTAGCGGGATTTGGGATTGGAGAGACCCAGTACTTC
CASREKGLAGFGIGETQYF
>once|TRBV5-4|TRBJ2-5|13|-
TGTGCCAGCAGCTTGGAAAACGGGGAGACCCAGTACTTC
CASSLENGETQYF
>-|TRBV7-8|TRBJ2-5|14|-
TGTGCCAGCAGCCAAAGCCGAGCAGGGGAGACCCAGTACTTC
CASSQSRAGETQYF
>-|TRBV19|TRBJ2-3|15|TRBD2
TGTGCCAGTAGGCTAGCGGGAGGGCCTACAGATACGCAGTATTTT
CASRLAGGPTDTQYF
>-|TRBV30|TRBJ2-7|12|-
TGTGCCTGGAGTCACTCCAGCTACGAGCAGTACTTC
CAWSHSSYEQYF
>-|TRBV2|TRBJ1-1|13|-
TGTGCCAGCGGTACCGGACGGAACACTGAAGCTTTCTTT
CASGTGRNTEAFF
>-|TRBV5-4|TRBJ2-1|13|-
TGTGCCAGCAGCCATGCGGGCTACAATGAGCAGTTCTTC
CASSHAGYNEQFF
>-|TRBV2|TRBJ2-4|17|TRBD2
TGTGCCAGCAGTGAAGCGGGACTAGCGGACGCCAAAAACATTCAGTACTTC
CASSEAGLADAKNIQYF
>-|TRBV9|TRBJ2-3|12|-
TGTGCCAGCAGCAGCACCGGGACCGGGCAGTATTTT
CASSSTGTGQYF